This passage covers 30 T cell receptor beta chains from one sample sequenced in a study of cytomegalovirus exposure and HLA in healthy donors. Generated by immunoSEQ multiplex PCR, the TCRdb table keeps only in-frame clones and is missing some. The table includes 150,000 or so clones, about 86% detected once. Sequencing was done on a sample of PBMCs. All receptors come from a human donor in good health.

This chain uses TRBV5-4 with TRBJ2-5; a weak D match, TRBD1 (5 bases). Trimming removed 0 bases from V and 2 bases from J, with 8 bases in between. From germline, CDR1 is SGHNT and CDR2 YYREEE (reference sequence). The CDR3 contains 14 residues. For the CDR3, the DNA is TGTGCCAGCAGCTTGGAGGGGCTTCAAGAGACCCAGTACTTC. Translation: CASSLEGLQETQYF.

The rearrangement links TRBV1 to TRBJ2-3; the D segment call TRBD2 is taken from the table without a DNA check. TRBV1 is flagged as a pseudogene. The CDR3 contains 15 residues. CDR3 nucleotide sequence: TGCACCAGCAGCCAAGATTTGAGGAGCACAGATACGCAGTATTTT. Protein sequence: CTSSQDLRSTDTQYF.

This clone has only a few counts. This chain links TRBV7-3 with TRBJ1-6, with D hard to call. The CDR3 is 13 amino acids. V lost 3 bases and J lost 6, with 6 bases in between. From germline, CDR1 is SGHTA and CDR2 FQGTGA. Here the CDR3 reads CASSFGSNSPLHF. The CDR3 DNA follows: TGTGCCAGCAGCTTTGGCAGTAATTCACCCCTCCACTTT.

The CDR3 region is CASSFGGYVTDTQYF. Here the CDR3 DNA reads TGCGCCAGCAGCTTCGGAGGGTATGTCACAGATACGCAGTATTTT. The V and J genes are TRBV5-1 and TRBJ2-3; perhaps TRBD2 as D (6 bases). V was shortened by 2 bases and J by 2 bases, with 12 bases between the two germline ends. Germline V gene data show CDR1 as SGHRS and CDR2 as YFSETQ. The CDR3 sequence is 15 residues long.

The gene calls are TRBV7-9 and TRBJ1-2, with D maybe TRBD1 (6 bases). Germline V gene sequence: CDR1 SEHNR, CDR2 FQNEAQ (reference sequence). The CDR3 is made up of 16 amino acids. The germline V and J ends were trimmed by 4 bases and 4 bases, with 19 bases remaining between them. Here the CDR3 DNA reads TGTGCCAGCAGCTCCATACAGGGTTCATTCTCCTATGGCTACACCTTC. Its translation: CASSSIQGSFSYGYTF.

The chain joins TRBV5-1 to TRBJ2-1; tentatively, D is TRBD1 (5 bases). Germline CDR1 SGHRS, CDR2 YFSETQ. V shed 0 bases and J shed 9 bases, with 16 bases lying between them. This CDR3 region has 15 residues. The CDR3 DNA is TGCGCCAGCAGCTTGGCAGGGCGAGTTTTTGGTGAGCAGTTCTTC. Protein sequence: CASSLAGRVFGEQFF. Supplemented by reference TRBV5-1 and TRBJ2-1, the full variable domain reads KAGVTQTPRYLIKTRGQQVTLSCSPISGHRSVSWYQQTPGQGLQFLFEYFSETQRNKGNFPGRFSGRQFSNSRSEMNVSTLELGDSALYLCASSLAGRVFGEQFFGPGTRLTVL.

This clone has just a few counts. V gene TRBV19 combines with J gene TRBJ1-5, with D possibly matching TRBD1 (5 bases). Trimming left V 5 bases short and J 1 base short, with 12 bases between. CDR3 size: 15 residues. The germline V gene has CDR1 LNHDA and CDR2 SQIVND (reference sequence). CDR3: CASSVQGSSNQPQHF. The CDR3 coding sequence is TGTGCCAGTAGTGTCCAGGGATCGAGCAATCAGCCCCAGCATTTT.

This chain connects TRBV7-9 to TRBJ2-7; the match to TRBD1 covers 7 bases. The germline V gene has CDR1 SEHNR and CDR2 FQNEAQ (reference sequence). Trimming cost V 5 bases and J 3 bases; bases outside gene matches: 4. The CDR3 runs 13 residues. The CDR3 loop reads CASSATGFYEQYF. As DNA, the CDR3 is TGTGCCAGCAGCGCGACAGGGTTCTACGAGCAGTACTTC.

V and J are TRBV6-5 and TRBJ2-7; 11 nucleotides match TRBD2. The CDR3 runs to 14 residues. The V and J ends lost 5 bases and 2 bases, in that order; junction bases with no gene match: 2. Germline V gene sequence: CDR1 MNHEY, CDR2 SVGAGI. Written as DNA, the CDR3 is TGTGCCAGCAGTCCACTAGCGGGGGCCTACGAGCAGTACTTC. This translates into CASSPLAGAYEQYF.

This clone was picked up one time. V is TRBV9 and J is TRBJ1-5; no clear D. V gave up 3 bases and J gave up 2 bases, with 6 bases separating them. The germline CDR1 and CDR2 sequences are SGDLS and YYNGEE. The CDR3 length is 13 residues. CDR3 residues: CASSGGGNQPQHF. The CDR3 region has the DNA TGTGCCAGCAGCGGCGGAGGCAATCAGCCCCAGCATTTT.

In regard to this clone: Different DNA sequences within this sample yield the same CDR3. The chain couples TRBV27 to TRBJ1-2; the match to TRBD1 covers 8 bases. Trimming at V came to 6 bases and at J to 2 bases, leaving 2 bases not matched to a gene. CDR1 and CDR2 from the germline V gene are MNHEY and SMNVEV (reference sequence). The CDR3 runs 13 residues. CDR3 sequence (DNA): TGTGCCAGCAGGGACAGGGCGAACTATGGCTACACCTTC. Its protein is CASRDRANYGYTF.

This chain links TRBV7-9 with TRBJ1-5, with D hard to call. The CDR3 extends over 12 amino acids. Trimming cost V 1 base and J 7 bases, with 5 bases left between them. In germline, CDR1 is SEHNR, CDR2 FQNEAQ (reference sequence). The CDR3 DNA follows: TGTGCCAGCAGCTTAGGTGGCCAGCCCCAGCATTTT. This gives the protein CASSLGGQPQHF.

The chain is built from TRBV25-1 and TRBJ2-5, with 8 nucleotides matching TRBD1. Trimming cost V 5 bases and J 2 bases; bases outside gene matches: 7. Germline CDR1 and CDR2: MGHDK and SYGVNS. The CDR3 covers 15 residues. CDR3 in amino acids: CASSLSTGGQETQYF. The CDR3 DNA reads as TGTGCCAGCAGTTTAAGTACAGGGGGACAAGAGACCCAGTACTTC.

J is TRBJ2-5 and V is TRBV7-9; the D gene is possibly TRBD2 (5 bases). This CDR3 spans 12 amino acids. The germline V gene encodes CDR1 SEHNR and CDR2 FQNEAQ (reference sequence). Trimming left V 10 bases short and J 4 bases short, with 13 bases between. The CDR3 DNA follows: TGTGCCACCCGGGGTCCGGGAGAGACCCAGTACTTC. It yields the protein CATRGPGETQYF.

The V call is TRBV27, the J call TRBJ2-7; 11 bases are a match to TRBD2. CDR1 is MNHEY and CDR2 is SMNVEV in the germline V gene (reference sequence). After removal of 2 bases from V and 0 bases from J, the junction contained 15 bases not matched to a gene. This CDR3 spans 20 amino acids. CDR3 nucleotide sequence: TGTGCCAGCAGTTTAGCCCCCGGGACTAGCGGTCAATCTGCCTCCTACGAGCAGTACTTC. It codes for CASSLAPGTSGQSASYEQYF.

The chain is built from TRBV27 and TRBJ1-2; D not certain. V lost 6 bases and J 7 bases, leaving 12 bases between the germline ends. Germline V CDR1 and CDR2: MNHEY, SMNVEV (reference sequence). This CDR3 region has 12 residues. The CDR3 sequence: CASSTAGLGYTF. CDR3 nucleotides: TGTGCCAGCAGCACGGCAGGACTTGGCTACACCTTC.

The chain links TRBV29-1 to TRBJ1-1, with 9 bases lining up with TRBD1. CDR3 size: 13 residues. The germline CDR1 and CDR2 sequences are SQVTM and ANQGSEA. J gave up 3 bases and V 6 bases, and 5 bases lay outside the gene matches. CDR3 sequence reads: CSVGTGRDTEAFF. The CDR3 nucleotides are TGCAGCGTCGGGACAGGGCGGGACACTGAAGCTTTCTTT.

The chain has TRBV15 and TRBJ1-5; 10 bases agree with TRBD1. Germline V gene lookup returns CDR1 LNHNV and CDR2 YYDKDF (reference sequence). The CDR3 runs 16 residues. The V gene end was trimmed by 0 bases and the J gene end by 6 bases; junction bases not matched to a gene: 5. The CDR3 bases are TGTGCCACCAGCAGAGATATGACAGGGGGCATTCAGCCCCAGCATTTT. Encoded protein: CATSRDMTGGIQPQHF.

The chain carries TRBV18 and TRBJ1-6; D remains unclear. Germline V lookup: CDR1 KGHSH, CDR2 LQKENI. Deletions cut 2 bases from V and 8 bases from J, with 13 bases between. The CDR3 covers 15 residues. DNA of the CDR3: TGTGCCAGCTCACCAGGTGGCCCATACGATTCACCCCTCCACTTT. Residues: CASSPGGPYDSPLHF.

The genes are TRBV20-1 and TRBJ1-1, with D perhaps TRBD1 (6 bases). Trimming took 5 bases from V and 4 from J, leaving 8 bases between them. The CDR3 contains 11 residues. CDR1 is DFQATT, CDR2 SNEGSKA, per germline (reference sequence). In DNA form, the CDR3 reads TGCAGTGCTTACAGGGTCACTGAAGCTTTCTTT. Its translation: CSAYRVTEAFF.

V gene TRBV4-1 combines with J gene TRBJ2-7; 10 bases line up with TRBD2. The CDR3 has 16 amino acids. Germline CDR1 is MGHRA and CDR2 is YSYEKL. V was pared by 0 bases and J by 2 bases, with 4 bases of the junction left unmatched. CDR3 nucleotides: TGCGCCAGCAGCCAAGAGGAAGGGACTAGCGCCTACGAGCAGTACTTC. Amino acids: CASSQEEGTSAYEQYF.

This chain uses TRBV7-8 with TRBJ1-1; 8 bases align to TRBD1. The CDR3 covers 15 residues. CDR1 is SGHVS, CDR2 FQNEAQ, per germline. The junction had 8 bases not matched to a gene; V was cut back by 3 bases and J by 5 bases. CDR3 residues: CASSFSGGKRTEAFF. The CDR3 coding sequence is TGTGCCAGCAGCTTCTCAGGGGGCAAGAGAACTGAAGCTTTCTTT.

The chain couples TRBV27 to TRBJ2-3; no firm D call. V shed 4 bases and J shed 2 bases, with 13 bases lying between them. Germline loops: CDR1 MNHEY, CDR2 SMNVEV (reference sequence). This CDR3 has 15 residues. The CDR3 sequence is CASSSLSEITDTQYF. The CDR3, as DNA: TGTGCCAGCAGTTCATTATCGGAGATCACAGATACGCAGTATTTT.

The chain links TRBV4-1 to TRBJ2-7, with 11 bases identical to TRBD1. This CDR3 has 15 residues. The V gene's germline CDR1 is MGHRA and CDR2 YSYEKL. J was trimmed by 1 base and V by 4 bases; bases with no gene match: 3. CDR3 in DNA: TGCGCCAGCAGCCTGGGACAGGGGGGGTCCTACGAGCAGTACTTC. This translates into CASSLGQGGSYEQYF.

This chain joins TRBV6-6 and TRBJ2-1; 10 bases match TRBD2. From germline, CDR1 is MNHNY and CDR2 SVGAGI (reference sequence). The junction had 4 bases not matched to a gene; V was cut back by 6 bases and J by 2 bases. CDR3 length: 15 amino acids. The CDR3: CASRPLAGAYNEQFF. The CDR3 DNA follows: TGTGCCAGCAGACCTCTAGCGGGGGCCTACAATGAGCAGTTCTTC.

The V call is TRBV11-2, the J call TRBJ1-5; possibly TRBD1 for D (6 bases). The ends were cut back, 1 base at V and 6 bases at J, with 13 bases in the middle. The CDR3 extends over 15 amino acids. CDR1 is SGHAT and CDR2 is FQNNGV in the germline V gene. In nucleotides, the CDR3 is TGTGCCAGCAGCTTAGGGCTCTCAGGGGTTCAGCCCCAGCATTTT. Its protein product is CASSLGLSGVQPQHF.

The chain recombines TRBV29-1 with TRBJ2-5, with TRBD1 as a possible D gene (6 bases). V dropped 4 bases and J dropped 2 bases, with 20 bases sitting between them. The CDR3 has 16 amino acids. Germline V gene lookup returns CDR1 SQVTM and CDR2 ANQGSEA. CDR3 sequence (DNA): TGCAGCGTTGTTCCCGGGACACGGCGAGAACAAGAGACCCAGTACTTC. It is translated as CSVVPGTRREQETQYF.

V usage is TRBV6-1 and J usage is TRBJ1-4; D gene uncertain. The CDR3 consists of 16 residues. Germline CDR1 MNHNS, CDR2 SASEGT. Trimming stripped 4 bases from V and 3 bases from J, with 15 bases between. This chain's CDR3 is CASSGSVRRANEKLFF. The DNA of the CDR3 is TGTGCCAGCAGTGGGTCTGTAAGGAGGGCTAATGAAAAACTGTTTTTT.

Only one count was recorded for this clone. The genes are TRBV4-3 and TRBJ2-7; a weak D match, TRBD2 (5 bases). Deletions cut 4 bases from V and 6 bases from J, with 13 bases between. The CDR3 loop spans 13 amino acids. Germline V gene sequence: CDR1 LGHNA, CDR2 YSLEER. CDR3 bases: TGCGCCAGCAGCCCGGTACGGGGAATCGAGCAGTACTTC. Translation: CASSPVRGIEQYF.

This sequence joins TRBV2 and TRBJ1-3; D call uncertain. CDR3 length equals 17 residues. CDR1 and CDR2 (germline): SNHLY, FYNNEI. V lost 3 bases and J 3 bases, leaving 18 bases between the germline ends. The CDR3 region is CASSDGEAGSFGNTIYF. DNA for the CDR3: TGTGCCAGCAGTGATGGTGAAGCAGGCTCTTTTGGAAACACCATATATTTT.